The 28 T cell receptor beta chains listed next were all sequenced from one sample in a study of blood T cell repertoires in COVID-19. Data came from immunoSEQ multiplex PCR; TCRdb stores just in-frame clones and leaves some out. The data show 650,000 to 800,000 clones, with 75% to 90% seen just once and roughly 0.26% held by the top ten. The source material was peripheral blood. These TCRs come from a woman between 18 and 30 years old with acute or convalescent COVID-19.

V and J are TRBV21-1 and TRBJ1-2; no DNA check was done on the table's D call, TRBD1. TRBV21-1 is tagged as a pseudogene. The CDR3 length is 12 residues. The CDR3 is CASSGRGYGYTF. The CDR3 region has the DNA TGTGCCAGCAGCGGAAGGGGGTATGGCTACACCTTC.

V gene TRBV5-6 combines with J gene TRBJ2-2; a weak D match, TRBD1 (5 bases). The germline V gene has CDR1 SGHDT and CDR2 YYEEEE. The V and J ends lost 0 bases and 5 bases respectively, with 8 bases between them. This CDR3 has 14 amino acids. The CDR3 coding sequence is TGTGCCAGCAGCTTGGGTCAGGGAACCGGGGAGCTGTTTTTT. Translated: CASSLGQGTGELFF.

The chain joins TRBV6-4 to TRBJ2-3; D might be TRBD2 (7 bases). The CDR3 runs 15 residues. The germline V gene has CDR1 MRHNA and CDR2 SNTAGT. Between the trimmed V and J ends, which lost 2 bases and 2 bases, there was a span of 11 bases. CDR3 residues: CASSDGGGDTDTQYF. DNA for the CDR3: TGTGCCAGCAGTGACGGGGGGGGCGACACAGATACGCAGTATTTT.

This chain uses TRBV21-1 with TRBJ1-1; the table calls TRBD1, which could not be checked here. TRBV21-1 is described as a pseudogene. The CDR3 has 19 amino acids. CDR3 sequence (DNA): TGTGCCAGCAGCAAAGCCGGGATCAGAGTGACAGGCTATTCCACTGAAGCTTTCTTT. Translated, it gives CASSKAGIRVTGYSTEAFF.

This chain connects TRBV6-4 to TRBJ2-1; D is unclear. The CDR3 length is 15 residues. Germline values: CDR1 MRHNA, CDR2 SNTAGT. Trimming removed 5 bases from V and 9 bases from J, with 20 bases in between. CDR3 loop: CASSSQFGHASEQFF. In DNA, the CDR3 is TGTGCCAGCAGTTCCCAGTTTGGTCACGCCAGTGAGCAGTTCTTC.

The chain couples TRBV25-1 to TRBJ2-7; 7 bases agree with TRBD1. This CDR3 comprises 14 residues. The V segment lost 2 bases and the J segment 4 bases; nucleotides outside the gene matches: 5. Germline CDR1 reads MGHDK; CDR2 reads SYGVNS. The CDR3 sequence: CASSEKGGEYEQYF. The DNA of the CDR3 is TGTGCCAGCAGTGAAAAAGGGGGCGAATACGAGCAGTACTTC.

The genes are TRBV12-5 and TRBJ2-1; 8 positions match TRBD1. Germline loops: CDR1 LGHNT, CDR2 FRNRAP. The CDR3 is 15 residues long. Trimming cost V 6 bases and J 4 bases; bases outside gene matches: 8. The CDR3 loop is CASGRDRGGYNEQFF. In DNA, the CDR3 is TGTGCTAGTGGCCGAGACAGGGGTGGTTACAATGAGCAGTTCTTC.

V and J are TRBV11-2 and TRBJ2-2; possibly TRBD1 for D (5 bases). Trimming took off 5 bases at V and 2 bases at J, with 9 bases between the two ends. The CDR3 contains 14 residues. Germline V gives CDR1 SGHAT, CDR2 FQNNGV. In DNA, the CDR3 is TGTGCCAGCAGCCCCAGGGCTAACACCGGGGAGCTGTTTTTT. Its translation is CASSPRANTGELFF.

The chain uses TRBV5-1 and TRBJ2-3; 9 nucleotides agree with TRBD1. This CDR3 spans 14 amino acids. The V gene's germline CDR1 is SGHRS and CDR2 YFSETQ. The junction had 4 bases not matched to a gene; V was cut back by 4 bases and J by 4 bases. The CDR3 DNA reads as TGCGCCAGCAGCCCCCGGACAGGGGCAGATACGCAGTATTTT. The encoded protein is CASSPRTGADTQYF.

The genes are TRBV9 and TRBJ2-1, with 10 bases matching TRBD1. The trim removed 2 bases at V and 7 bases at J, leaving 9 bases unmatched. CDR1 and CDR2 from the germline V gene are SGDLS and YYNGEE. This CDR3 has 16 residues. In DNA, the CDR3 is TGTGCCAGCAGCGTGGCTGGACAGGGGGATAGGAATGAGCAGTTCTTC. Translating gives CASSVAGQGDRNEQFF. The full variable domain, its missing parts supplied by reference TRBV9 and TRBJ2-1, is DSGVTQTPKHLITATGQRVTLRCSPRSGDLSVYWYQQSLDQGLQFLIQYYNGEERAKGNILERFSAQQFPDLHSELNLSSLELGDSALYFCASSVAGQGDRNEQFFGPGTRLTVL.

The rearrangement links TRBV7-2 to TRBJ1-1; the D is unclear. This CDR3 comprises 13 residues. V lost 1 base and J 6 bases, leaving 9 bases between the germline ends. The germline V gene encodes CDR1 SGHTA and CDR2 FQGNSA. The CDR3 bases are TGTGCCAGCAGCTTAGTGGGGAGTGCTGAAGCTTTCTTT. Its protein product is CASSLVGSAEAFF.

The V gene is TRBV12-5, the J gene TRBJ2-4, with 7 bases aligning to TRBD1. Germline loops: CDR1 LGHNT, CDR2 FRNRAP. The trim removed 2 bases at V and 6 bases at J, leaving 7 bases unmatched. CDR3 length: 15 amino acids. CDR3 protein: CASGLITRGRNIQYF. The CDR3 DNA is TGTGCTAGTGGTTTGATCACCAGGGGGAGAAACATTCAGTACTTC.

The chain is built from TRBV9 and TRBJ2-5, with 7 bases fitting TRBD1. After removal of 0 bases from V and 4 bases from J, the junction contained 3 bases not matched to a gene. Germline lookup yields CDR1 SGDLS and CDR2 YYNGEE. There are 14 residues in the CDR3. CDR3 protein: CASSVGRGLETQYF. CDR3 sequence (DNA): TGTGCCAGCAGCGTAGGTAGGGGGCTAGAGACCCAGTACTTC.

V and J are TRBV6-1 and TRBJ1-1, with 7 bases that match TRBD1. The germline CDR1 and CDR2 sequences are MNHNS and SASEGT. J was trimmed by 1 base and V by 2 bases; bases with no gene match: 1. The CDR3 runs to 14 residues. In nucleotides, the CDR3 is TGTGCCAGCAGTGAAAGGACAGGGAACACTGAAGCTTTCTTT. This gives the protein CASSERTGNTEAFF.

The V gene is TRBV9, the J gene TRBJ2-1; D perhaps matches TRBD2 (5 bases). In germline, CDR1 is SGDLS, CDR2 YYNGEE. This CDR3 contains 15 residues. V shed 0 bases and J shed 8 bases, with 15 bases lying between them. As DNA, the CDR3 is TGTGCCAGCAGCGTAGGCTCTAGCTCCCGGGATGAGCAGTTCTTC. Its translation: CASSVGSSSRDEQFF.

This clone was seen only once. The chain recombines TRBV25-1 with TRBJ2-2, with 7 bases fitting TRBD1. The CDR3 totals 16 residues. The V segment lost 1 base and the J segment 1 base; nucleotides outside the gene matches: 3. Per the germline V gene, CDR1 is MGHDK and CDR2 is SYGVNS. The CDR3 sequence: CASSESGTVNTGELFF. Written as DNA, the CDR3 is TGTGCCAGCAGTGAATCGGGGACAGTGAACACCGGGGAGCTGTTTTTT.

The V call is TRBV11-2, the J call TRBJ1-1, with TRBD1 matching over 8 bases. The trim removed 6 bases at V and 4 bases at J, leaving 4 bases unmatched. Germline V gene sequence: CDR1 SGHAT, CDR2 FQNNGV. There are 13 residues in the CDR3. The CDR3 loop reads CASSHTGGTEAFF. CDR3 bases: TGTGCCAGCAGTCATACAGGGGGCACTGAAGCTTTCTTT.

The J gene is TRBJ1-2, the V gene TRBV2; 9 bases line up with TRBD1. The V and J ends lost 0 bases and 0 bases, in that order; junction bases with no gene match: 11. Germline CDR1 SNHLY, CDR2 FYNNEI. CDR3 length: 19 residues. CDR3 in DNA: TGTGCCAGCAGTGAAGCGCCTGGACAGGGGCTCCTTCCTAACTATGGCTACACCTTC. It translates to CASSEAPGQGLLPNYGYTF.

The chain employs TRBV5-1 and TRBJ2-7, with TRBD1 matching over 10 bases. Per the germline V gene, CDR1 is SGHRS and CDR2 is YFSETQ. This CDR3 comprises 14 residues. V was clipped by 4 bases and J by 5 bases; unmatched bases: 6. The CDR3 protein is CASSLGQGVDEQYF. The CDR3 nucleotides read TGCGCCAGCAGCCTAGGACAGGGGGTAGACGAGCAGTACTTC.

The chain is built from TRBV4-3 and TRBJ2-7; the D gene is possibly TRBD1 (5 bases). The CDR3 loop spans 17 amino acids. Trimming left V 0 bases short and J 2 bases short, with 17 bases between. Germline V gene sequence: CDR1 LGHNA, CDR2 YSLEER. CDR3 amino acids: CASSQDSDDRQPYEQYF. The CDR3, as DNA: TGCGCCAGCAGCCAAGATAGTGACGACAGACAACCCTACGAGCAGTACTTC.

This clone was picked up one time. The chain employs TRBV4-1 and TRBJ2-5; 7 bases line up with TRBD2. The germline V gene encodes CDR1 MGHRA and CDR2 YSYEKL. With V trimmed by 4 bases and J by 4 bases, 3 bases remained unmatched. The CDR3 extends over 13 amino acids. The DNA for the CDR3 is TGCGCCAGCAGCCCGCTAGCGGCAGAGACCCAGTACTTC. Its protein product is CASSPLAAETQYF.

There are a few counts of this clone. The J gene is TRBJ1-2, the V gene TRBV21-1; TRBD1 reflects the table's D call only, with no check against the DNA. TRBV21-1 is labeled a pseudogene. The CDR3 spans 12 residues. The CDR3 sequence: CASSPRSRGYTF. In nucleotides, the CDR3 is TGTGCCAGCAGCCCCCGCAGCAGGGGCTACACCTTC.

The CDR3 reads CASSFSGAGNTIYF. For the CDR3, the DNA is TGTGCCAGCAGCTTTTCGGGGGCTGGAAACACCATATATTTT. V is TRBV11-2 and J is TRBJ1-3; D is perhaps TRBD1 (5 bases). Trimming removed 3 bases from V and 2 bases from J, with 8 bases in between. CDR1 SGHAT and CDR2 FQNNGV come from the germline V gene. The CDR3 runs 14 residues.

The chain uses TRBV5-4 and TRBJ1-1, with 7 bases matching TRBD1. Germline V CDR1 and CDR2: SGHNT, YYREEE (reference sequence). The CDR3 extends over 14 amino acids. Trimming removed 4 bases from V and 1 base from J; junction bases left unmatched: 4. The CDR3 DNA reads TGTGCCAGCAGCCAAGGGACAGCGAACACTGAAGCTTTCTTT. Amino acid sequence: CASSQGTANTEAFF.

The chain links TRBV4-1 to TRBJ2-7, with 10 nucleotides matching TRBD2. The CDR3 length is 15 residues. The V gene's germline CDR1 is MGHRA and CDR2 YSYEKL. The V segment lost 0 bases and the J segment 12 bases; nucleotides outside the gene matches: 11. The CDR3 is CASSQDGLAGDTGYF. The CDR3 coding sequence is TGCGCCAGCAGCCAAGATGGTCTAGCGGGGGACACGGGGTACTTC.

This chain joins TRBV3-1 (or the pseudogene TRBV3-2) and TRBJ2-3; 7 bases match TRBD1. The V gene end was trimmed by 5 bases and the J gene end by 2 bases; junction bases not matched to a gene: 22. This CDR3 comprises 20 residues. From germline, CDR1 is LGHDT and CDR2 YNNKEL (reference sequence). Here the CDR3 reads CASSSRFSTGTEEPTDTQYF. The CDR3 DNA reads as TGTGCCAGCAGCTCCCGATTTTCTACCGGGACAGAGGAACCCACAGATACGCAGTATTTT.

The V and J genes are TRBV5-6 and TRBJ1-1; maybe TRBD1 (6 bases). Germline CDR1 and CDR2: SGHDT and YYEEEE. CDR3 length equals 14 residues. The V and J ends lost 3 bases and 1 base respectively, with 10 bases between them. CDR3 region: CASSSDSRNTEAFF. The DNA of the CDR3 is TGTGCCAGCAGCTCGGACAGCAGGAACACTGAAGCTTTCTTT.

Regarding this clone: One junction end does not reproduce the germline sequence, and a read error may be involved. The V gene is TRBV7-9, the J gene TRBJ1-1; the D is unclear. In germline, CDR1 is SEHNR, CDR2 FQNEAQ (reference sequence). The CDR3 is 16 amino acids. CDR3 region: CASSLDGRPMNTEAFF. As DNA, the CDR3 is TGTGCCAGCAGTTTAGATGGGAGACCTATGAACACTGAAGCTTTCTTT.